This T cell receptor (beta chain) appears in the sequencing data of a study of cytomegalovirus exposure and HLA in healthy donors. The study ran its PCR with 60 Vbeta and 13 Jbeta primers. The table came from immunoSEQ multiplex PCR; TCRdb's copy has only in-frame clones and leaves some out. The sample includes about 190,000 clones, approximately 88% of them seen just once. Germline CDR1 is KGHSH and CDR2 is LQKENI. This CDR3 is built from 14 residues. V lost 2 bases to trimming and J lost 5 bases, with 12 bases between them. The origin of this receptor is a boy younger than 18 in good health and CMV-seronegative. Sequenced: PBMCs. This rearrangement joins TRBV18 to TRBJ1-1, with D hard to call. CDR3 sequence reads: CASSPTISLTEAFF. CDR3 in DNA: TGTGCCAGCTCACCAACTATTAGTCTTACTGAAGCTTTCTTT.